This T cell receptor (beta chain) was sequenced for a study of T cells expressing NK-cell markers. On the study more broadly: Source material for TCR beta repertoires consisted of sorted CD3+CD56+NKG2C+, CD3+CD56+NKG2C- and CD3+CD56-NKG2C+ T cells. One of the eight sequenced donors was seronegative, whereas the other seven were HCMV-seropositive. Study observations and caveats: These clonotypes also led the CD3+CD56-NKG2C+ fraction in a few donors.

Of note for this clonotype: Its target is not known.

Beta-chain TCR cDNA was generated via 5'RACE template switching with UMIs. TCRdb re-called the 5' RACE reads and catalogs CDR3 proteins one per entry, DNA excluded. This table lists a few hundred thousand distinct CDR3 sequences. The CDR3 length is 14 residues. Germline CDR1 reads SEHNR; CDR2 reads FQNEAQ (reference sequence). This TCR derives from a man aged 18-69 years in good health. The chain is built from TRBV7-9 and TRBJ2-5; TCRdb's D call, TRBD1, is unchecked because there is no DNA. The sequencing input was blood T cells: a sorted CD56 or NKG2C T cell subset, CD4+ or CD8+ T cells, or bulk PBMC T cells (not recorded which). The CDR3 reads CASSLGTGIETQYF.